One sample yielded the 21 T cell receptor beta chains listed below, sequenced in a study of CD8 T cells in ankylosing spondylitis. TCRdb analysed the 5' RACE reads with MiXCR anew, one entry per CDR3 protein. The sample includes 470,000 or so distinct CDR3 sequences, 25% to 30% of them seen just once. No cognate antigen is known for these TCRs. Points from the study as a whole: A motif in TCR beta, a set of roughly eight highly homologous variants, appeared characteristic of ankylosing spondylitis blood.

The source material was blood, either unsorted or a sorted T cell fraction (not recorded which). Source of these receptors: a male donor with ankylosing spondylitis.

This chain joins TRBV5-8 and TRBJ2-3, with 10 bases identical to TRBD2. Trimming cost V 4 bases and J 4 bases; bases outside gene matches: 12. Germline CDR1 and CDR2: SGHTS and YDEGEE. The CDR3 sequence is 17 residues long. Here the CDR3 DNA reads TGTGCCAGCAGCCCTCAAAGAGCGGGAGGGCCGGCAGATACGCAGTATTTT. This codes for CASSPQRAGGPADTQYF.

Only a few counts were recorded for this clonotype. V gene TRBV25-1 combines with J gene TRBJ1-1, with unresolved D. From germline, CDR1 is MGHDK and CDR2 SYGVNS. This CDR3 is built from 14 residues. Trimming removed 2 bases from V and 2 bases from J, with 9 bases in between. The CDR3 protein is CASSEGGYNTEAFF. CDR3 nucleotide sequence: TGTGCCAGCAGTGAAGGAGGATATAACACTGAAGCTTTCTTT.

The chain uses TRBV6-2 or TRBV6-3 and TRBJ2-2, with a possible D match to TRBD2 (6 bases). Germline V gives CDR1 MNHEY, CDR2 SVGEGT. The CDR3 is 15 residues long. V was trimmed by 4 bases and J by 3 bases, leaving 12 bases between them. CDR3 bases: TGTGCCAGCAGTTTAGATGGGGAGGACACCGGGGAGCTGTTTTTT. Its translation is CASSLDGEDTGELFF.

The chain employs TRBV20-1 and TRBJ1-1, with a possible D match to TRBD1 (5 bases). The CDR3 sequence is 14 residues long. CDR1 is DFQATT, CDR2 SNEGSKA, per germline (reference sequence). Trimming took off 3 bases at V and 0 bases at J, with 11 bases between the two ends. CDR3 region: CSARAGNLNTEAFF. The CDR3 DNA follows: TGCAGTGCTAGGGCAGGGAATTTGAACACTGAAGCTTTCTTT.

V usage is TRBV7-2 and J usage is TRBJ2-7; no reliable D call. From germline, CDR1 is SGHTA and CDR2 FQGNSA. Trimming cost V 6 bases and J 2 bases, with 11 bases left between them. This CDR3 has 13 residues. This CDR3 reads CASSASPTYEQYF. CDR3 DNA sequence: TGTGCCAGCAGTGCCAGTCCCACCTACGAGCAGTACTTC.

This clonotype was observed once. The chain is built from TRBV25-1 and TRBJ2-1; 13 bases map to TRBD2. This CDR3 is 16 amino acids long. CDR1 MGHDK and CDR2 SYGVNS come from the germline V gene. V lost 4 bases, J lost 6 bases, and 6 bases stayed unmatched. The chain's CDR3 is CASSGKLAGGVNEQFF. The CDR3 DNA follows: TGTGCCAGCAGTGGGAAACTAGCGGGAGGGGTCAATGAGCAGTTCTTC.

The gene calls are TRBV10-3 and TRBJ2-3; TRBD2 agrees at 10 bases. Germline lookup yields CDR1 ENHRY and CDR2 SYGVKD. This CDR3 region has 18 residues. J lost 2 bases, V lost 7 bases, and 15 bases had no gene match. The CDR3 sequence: CAIKKGWASGSHTDTQYF. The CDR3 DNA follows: TGTGCCATCAAGAAGGGTTGGGCTAGCGGGAGTCACACAGATACGCAGTATTTT.

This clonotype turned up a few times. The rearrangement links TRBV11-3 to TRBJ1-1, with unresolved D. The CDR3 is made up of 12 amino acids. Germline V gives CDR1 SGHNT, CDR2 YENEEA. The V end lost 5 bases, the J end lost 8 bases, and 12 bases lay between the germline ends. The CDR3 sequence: CASSAGKPEAFF. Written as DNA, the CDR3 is TGTGCCAGCAGCGCCGGGAAGCCAGAAGCTTTCTTT.

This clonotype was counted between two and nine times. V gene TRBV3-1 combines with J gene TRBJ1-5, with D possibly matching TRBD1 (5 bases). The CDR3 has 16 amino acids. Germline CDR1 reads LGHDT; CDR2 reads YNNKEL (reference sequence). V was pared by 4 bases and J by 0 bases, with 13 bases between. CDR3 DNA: TGTGCCAGCAGCCTCCGGGGCCCGGGTAGCAATCAGCCCCAGCATTTT. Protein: CASSLRGPGSNQPQHF.

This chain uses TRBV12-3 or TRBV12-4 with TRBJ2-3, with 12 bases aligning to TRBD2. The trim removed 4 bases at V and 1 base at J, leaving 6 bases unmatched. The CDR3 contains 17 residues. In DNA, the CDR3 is TGTGCCAGCAGTTCATGGACTAGCGGGGACGGCACAGATACGCAGTATTTT. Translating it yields CASSSWTSGDGTDTQYF.

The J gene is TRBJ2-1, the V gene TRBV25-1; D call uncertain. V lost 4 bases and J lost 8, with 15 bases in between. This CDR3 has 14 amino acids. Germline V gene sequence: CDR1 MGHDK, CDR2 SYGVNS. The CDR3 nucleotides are TGTGCCAGCAGTGTAGGGTCCGATATATATGAGCAGTTCTTC. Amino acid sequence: CASSVGSDIYEQFF.

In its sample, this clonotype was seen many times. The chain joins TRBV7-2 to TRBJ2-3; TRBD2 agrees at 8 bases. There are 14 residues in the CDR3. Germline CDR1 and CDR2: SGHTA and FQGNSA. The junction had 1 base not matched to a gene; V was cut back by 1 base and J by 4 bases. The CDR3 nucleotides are TGTGCCAGCAGCTTAGAAGCGGGGGCAGATACGCAGTATTTT. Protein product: CASSLEAGADTQYF.

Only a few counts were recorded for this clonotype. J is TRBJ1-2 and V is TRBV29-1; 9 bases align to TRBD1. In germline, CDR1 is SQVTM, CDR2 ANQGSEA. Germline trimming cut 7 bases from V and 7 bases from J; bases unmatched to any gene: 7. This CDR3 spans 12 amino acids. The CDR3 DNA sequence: TGCAGCGGCGAACAGGGGGCCGGTGGCTACACCTTC. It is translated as CSGEQGAGGYTF.

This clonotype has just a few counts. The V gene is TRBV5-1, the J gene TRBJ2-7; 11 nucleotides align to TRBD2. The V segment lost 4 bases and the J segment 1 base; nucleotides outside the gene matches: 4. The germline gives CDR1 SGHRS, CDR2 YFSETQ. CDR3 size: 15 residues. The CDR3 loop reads CASSLGTSGSYEQYF. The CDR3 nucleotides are TGCGCCAGCAGCCTAGGGACTAGCGGATCCTACGAGCAGTACTTC.

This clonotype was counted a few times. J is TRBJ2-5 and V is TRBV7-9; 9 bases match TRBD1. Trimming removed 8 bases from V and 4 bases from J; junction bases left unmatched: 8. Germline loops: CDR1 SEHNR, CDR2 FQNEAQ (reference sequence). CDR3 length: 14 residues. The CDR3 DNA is TGTGCCAGCCGTAAACAGGGGGCCGTAGAGACCCAGTACTTC. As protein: CASRKQGAVETQYF.

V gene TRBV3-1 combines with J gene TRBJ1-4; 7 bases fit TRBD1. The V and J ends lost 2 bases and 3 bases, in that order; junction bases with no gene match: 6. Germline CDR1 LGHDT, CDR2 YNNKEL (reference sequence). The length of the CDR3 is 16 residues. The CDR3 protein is CASSQHPGQPNEKLFF. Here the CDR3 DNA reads TGTGCCAGCAGCCAACACCCGGGACAGCCTAATGAAAAACTGTTTTTT.

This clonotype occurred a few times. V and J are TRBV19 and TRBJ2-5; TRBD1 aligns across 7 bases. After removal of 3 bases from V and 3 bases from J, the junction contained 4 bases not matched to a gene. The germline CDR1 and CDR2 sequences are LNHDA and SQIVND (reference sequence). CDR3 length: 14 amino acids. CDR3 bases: TGTGCCAGTAGTATCAACAGGGGCGAAGAGACCCAGTACTTC. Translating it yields CASSINRGEETQYF.

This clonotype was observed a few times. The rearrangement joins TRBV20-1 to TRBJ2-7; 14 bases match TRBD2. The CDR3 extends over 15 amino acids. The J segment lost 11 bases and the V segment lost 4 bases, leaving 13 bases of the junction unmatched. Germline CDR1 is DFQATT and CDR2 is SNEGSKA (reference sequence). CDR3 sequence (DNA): TGCAGTGCTACAGACCCGGGACTAGCGGGAGAAACGGAGTACTTC. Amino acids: CSATDPGLAGETEYF.

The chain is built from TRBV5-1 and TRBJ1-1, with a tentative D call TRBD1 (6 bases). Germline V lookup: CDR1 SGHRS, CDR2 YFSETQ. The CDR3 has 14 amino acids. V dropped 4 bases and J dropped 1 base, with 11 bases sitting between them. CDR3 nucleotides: TGCGCCAGCAGCGTACTACAGGGGAACACTGAAGCTTTCTTT. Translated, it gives CASSVLQGNTEAFF. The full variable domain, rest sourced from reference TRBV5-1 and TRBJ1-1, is KAGVTQTPRYLIKTRGQQVTLSCSPISGHRSVSWYQQTPGQGLQFLFEYFSETQRNKGNFPGRFSGRQFSNSRSEMNVSTLELGDSALYLCASSVLQGNTEAFFGQGTRLTVV.

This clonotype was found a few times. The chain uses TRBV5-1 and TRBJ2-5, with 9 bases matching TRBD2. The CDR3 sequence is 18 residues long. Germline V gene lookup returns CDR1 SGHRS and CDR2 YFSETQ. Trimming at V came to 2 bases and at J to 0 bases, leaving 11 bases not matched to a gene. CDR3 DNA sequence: TGCGCCAGCAGCTTAGTCAGGGCTAGCGGGATGTACCAAGAGACCCAGTACTTC. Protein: CASSLVRASGMYQETQYF.

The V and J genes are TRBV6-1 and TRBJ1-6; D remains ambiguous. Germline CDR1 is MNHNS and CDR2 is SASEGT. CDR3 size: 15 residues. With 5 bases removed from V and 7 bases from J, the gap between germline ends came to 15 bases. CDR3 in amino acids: CASSPYSGLNSPLHF. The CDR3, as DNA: TGTGCCAGCAGTCCCTACAGCGGATTAAATTCACCCCTCCACTTT.